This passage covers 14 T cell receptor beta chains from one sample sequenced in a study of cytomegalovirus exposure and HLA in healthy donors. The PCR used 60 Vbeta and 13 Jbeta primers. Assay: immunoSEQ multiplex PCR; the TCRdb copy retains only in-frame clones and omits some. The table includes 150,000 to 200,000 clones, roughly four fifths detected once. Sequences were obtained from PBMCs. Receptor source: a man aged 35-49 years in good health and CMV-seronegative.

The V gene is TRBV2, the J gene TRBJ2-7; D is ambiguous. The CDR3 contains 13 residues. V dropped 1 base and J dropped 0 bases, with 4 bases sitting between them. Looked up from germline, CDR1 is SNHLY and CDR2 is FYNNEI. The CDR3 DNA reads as TGTGCCAGCAGTGAAGTCTACTCCTACGAGCAGTACTTC. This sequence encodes CASSEVYSYEQYF.

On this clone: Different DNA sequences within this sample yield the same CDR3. DNA of the CDR3: TGTGCCAGCAGTGGGGGACAGGAGACCCAGTACTTC. This translates into CASSGGQETQYF. The chain combines TRBV28 with TRBJ2-5, with 7 bases lining up with TRBD1. The J segment lost 5 bases and the V segment lost 5 bases, leaving 2 bases of the junction unmatched. Germline CDR1 is MDHEN and CDR2 is SYDVKM. The length of the CDR3 is 12 residues. The full variable domain, with the rest looked up from reference TRBV28 and TRBJ2-5, is DVKVTQSSRYLVKRTGEKVFLECVQDMDHENMFWYRQDPGLGLRLIYFSYDVKMKEKGDIPEGYSVSREKKERFSLILESASTNQTSMYLCASSGGQETQYFGPGTRLLVL.

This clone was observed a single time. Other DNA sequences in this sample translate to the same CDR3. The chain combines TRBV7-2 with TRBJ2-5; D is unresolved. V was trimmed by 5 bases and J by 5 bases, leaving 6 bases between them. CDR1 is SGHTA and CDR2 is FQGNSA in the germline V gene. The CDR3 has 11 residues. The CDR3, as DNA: TGTGCCAGCAGCCCTAGGGAGACCCAGTACTTC. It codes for CASSPRETQYF.

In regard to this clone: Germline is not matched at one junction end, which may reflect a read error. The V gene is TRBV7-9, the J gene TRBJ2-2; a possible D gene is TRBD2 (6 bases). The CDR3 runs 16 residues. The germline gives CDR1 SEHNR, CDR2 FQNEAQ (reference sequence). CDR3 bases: TGTTCCAGCGAGTCTGGAATAGGCGCGGGGACCGGGGAGCTGTTTTTT. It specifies CSSESGIGAGTGELFF.

CDR3 DNA: TGTGCCAGCAGCCCCTTTTTAGAAGGGAGCTATGGCTACACCTTC. Its protein is CASSPFLEGSYGYTF. The J gene is TRBJ1-2, the V gene TRBV14, with D hard to call. Trimming cost V 4 bases and J 4 bases, with 16 bases left between them. There are 15 residues in the CDR3. Germline lookup yields CDR1 SGHDN and CDR2 FVKESK.

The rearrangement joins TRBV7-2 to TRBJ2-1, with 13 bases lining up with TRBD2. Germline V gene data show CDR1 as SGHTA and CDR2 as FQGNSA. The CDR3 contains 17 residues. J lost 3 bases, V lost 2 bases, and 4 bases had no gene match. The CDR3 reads CASSLSLAGGHYNEQFF. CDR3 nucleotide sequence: TGTGCCAGCAGCTTATCACTAGCGGGAGGGCACTACAATGAGCAGTTCTTC.

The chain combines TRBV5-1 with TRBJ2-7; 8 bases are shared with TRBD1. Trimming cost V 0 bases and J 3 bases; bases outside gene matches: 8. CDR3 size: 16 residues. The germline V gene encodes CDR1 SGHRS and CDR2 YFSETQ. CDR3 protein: CASSLDSGQGFYEQYF. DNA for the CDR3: TGCGCCAGCAGCTTGGATTCCGGACAGGGCTTCTACGAGCAGTACTTC.

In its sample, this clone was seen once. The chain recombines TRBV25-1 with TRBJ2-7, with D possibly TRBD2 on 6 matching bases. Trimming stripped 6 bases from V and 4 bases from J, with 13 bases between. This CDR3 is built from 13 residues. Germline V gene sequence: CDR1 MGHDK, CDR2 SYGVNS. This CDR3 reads CASSRGGEYEQYF. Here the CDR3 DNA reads TGTGCCAGCAGCCGGGGCGGGGAATACGAGCAGTACTTC.

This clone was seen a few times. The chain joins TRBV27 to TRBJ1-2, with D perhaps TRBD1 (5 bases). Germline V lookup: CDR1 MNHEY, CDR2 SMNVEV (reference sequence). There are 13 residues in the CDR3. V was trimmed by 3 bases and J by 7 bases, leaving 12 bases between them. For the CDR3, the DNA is TGTGCCAGCAGTTTGGGGCGGACAACTGGCTACACCTTC. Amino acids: CASSLGRTTGYTF.

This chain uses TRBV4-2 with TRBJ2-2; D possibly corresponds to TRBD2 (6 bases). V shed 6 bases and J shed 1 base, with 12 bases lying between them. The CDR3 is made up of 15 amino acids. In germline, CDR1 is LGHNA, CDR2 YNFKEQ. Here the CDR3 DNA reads TGTGCCAGCAGTCCCGGGACTCAGAACACCGGGGAGCTGTTTTTT. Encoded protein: CASSPGTQNTGELFF.

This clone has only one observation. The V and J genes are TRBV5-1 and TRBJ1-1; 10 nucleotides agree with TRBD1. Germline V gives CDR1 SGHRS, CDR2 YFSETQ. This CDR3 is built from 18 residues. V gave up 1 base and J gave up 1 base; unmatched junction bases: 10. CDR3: CASSLQPGQGLGNTEAFF. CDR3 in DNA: TGCGCCAGCAGCTTGCAACCGGGACAGGGGCTGGGGAACACTGAAGCTTTCTTT.

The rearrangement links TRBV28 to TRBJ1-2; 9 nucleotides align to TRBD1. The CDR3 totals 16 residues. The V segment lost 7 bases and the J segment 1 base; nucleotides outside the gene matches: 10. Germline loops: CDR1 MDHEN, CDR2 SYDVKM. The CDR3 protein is CASTSLGGQGNYGYTF. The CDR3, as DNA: TGTGCCAGCACCAGTTTAGGGGGACAGGGTAACTATGGCTACACCTTC.

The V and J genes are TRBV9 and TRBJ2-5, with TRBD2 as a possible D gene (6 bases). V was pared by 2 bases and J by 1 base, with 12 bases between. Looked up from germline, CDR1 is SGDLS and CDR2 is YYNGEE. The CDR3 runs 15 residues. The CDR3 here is CASSVRGSTQETQYF. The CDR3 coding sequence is TGTGCCAGCAGCGTGCGGGGTAGCACCCAAGAGACCCAGTACTTC.

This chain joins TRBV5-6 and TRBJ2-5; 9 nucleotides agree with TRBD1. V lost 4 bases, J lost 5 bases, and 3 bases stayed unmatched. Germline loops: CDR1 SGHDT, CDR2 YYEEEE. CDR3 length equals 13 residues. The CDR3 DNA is TGTGCCAGCAGCGAAGACAGGGGGGAGACCCAGTACTTC. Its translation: CASSEDRGETQYF.